This T cell receptor beta chain is from a study of blood T cell repertoires in COVID-19. Turning to the study itself: The United States, Italy and Spain supplied acute and convalescent COVID-19 samples. The cDNA or gDNA used as material had been derived from T cells, B-cell-depleted T cells, or PBMCs.

Per germline, CDR1 GTSNPN and CDR2 SVGIG (reference sequence). This CDR3 is 12 amino acids long. V lost 5 bases and J 5 bases, leaving 12 bases between the germline ends. This clone occurred many times. As originally analysed: Amplifying reference gene primers gave estimates of nucleated cell counts. Sequencing was performed with immunoSEQ multiplex PCR; in TCRdb, only in-frame clones are kept and a portion is missing. V, J and clone size are taken as reported in that table, and D and trimming were inferred from the DNA itself. The sample lists approximately 140,000 clones, roughly 82% occurring once.

The chain uses TRBV30 and TRBJ2-5, with D tentatively TRBD1 (6 bases). Sequenced input: peripheral blood. This clonotype originated in a man between 65 and 85 years old with acute or convalescent COVID-19. The CDR3 sequence: CAWGRQDETQYF. CDR3 nucleotide sequence: TGTGCCTGGGGCCGACAGGATGAGACCCAGTACTTC.